The TCR beta chain described here comes from a study of control samples from healthy donors and cancer patients. Germline trimming cut 4 bases from V and 5 bases from J; bases unmatched to any gene: 18. CDR3 size: 18 residues. The germline CDR1 and CDR2 sequences are SGHRS and YFSETQ. TCRdb's copy holds only in-frame clones and misses some; the assay was immunoSEQ multiplex PCR. The table shows approximately 140,000 clones, with less than 95% occurring only once. The chain is built from TRBV5-1 and TRBJ2-7, with TRBD1 matching over 10 bases. Sequencing used blood. The origin of this receptor is a man in his late teens or twenties in good health. The CDR3 sequence is CASSVGRGDRGMGNEQYF. The CDR3 DNA follows: TGCGCCAGCAGCGTTGGTCGAGGGGACAGGGGAATGGGGAACGAGCAGTACTTC.